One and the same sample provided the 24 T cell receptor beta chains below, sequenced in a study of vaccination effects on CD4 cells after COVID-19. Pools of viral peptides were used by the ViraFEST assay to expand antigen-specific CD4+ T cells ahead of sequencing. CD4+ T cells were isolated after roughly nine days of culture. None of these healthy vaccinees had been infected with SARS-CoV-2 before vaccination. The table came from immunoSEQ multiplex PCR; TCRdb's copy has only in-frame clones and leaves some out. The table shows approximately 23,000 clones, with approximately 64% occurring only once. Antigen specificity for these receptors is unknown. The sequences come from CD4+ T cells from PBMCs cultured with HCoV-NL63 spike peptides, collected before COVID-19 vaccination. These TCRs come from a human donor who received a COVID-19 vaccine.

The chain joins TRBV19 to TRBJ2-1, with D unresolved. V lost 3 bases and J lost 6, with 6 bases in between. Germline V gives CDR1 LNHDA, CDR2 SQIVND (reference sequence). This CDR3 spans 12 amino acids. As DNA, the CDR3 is TGTGCCAGTAGTATGATTCTCAATGAGCAGTTCTTC. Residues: CASSMILNEQFF.

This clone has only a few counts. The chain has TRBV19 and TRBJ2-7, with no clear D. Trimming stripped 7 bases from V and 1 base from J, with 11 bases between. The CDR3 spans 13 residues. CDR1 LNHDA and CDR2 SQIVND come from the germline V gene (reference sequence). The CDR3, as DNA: TGTGCCAGTACCCATACTGGATCCTACGAGCAGTACTTC. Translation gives CASTHTGSYEQYF.

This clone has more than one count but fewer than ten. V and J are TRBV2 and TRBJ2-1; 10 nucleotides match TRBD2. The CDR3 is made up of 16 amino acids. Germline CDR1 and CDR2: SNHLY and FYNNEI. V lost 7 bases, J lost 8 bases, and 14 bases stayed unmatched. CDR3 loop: CASKGRSGRAIDEQFF. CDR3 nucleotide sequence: TGTGCCAGCAAGGGTCGGAGCGGGAGGGCCATCGATGAGCAGTTCTTC.

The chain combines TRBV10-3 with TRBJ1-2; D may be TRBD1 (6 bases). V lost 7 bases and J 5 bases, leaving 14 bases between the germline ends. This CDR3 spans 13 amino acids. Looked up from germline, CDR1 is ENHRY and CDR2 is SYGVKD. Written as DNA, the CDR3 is TGTGCCATCACTGTGGACAGACAGTATGGCTACACCTTC. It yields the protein CAITVDRQYGYTF.

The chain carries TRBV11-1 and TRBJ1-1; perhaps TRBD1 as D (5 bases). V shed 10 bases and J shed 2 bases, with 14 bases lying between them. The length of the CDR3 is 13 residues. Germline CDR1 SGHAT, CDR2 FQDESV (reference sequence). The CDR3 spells CATEGDANTEAFF. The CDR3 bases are TGTGCCACAGAAGGGGATGCTAACACTGAAGCTTTCTTT.

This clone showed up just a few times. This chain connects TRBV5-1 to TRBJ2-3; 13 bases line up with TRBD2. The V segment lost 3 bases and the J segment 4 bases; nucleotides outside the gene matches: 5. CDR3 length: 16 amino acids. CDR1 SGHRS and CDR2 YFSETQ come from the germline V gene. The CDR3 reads CASSWTSGSIADTQYF. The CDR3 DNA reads TGCGCCAGCAGCTGGACTAGCGGGAGTATAGCAGATACGCAGTATTTT.

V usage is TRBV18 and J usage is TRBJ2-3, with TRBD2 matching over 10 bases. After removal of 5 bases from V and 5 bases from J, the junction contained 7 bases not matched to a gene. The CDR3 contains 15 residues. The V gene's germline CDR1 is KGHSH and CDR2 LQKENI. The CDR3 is CASSKREGREDTQYF. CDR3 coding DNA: TGTGCCAGCTCAAAGCGGGAGGGCCGAGAAGATACGCAGTATTTT.

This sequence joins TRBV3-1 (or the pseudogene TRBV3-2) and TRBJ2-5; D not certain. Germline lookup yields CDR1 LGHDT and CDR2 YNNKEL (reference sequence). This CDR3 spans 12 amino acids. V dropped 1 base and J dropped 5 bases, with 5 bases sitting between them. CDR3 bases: TGTGCCAGCAGCCAAGTAGATGAGACCCAGTACTTC. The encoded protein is CASSQVDETQYF.

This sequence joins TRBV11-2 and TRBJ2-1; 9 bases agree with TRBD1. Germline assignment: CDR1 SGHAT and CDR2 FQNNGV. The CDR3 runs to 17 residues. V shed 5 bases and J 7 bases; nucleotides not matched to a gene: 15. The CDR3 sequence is CASSRGQGLFGRNEQFF. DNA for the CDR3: TGTGCCAGCAGCCGAGGACAGGGGCTTTTTGGTCGTAATGAGCAGTTCTTC.

CDR3 region: CSVRTGTSGGAFGKTQYF. The CDR3 bases are TGCAGCGTCCGAACCGGGACTAGCGGGGGGGCCTTTGGGAAGACCCAGTACTTC. This chain connects TRBV29-1 to TRBJ2-5; 16 bases fit TRBD2. Unmatched junction bases numbered 16, after V lost 6 bases and J lost 6 bases. Germline V lookup: CDR1 SQVTM, CDR2 ANQGSEA. The CDR3 covers 18 residues.

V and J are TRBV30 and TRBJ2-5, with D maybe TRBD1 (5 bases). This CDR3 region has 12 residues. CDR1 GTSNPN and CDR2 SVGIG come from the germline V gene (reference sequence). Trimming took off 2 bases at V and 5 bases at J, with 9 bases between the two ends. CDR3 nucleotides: TGTGCCTGGAGTCAGGGTGGTGAGACCCAGTACTTC. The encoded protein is CAWSQGGETQYF.

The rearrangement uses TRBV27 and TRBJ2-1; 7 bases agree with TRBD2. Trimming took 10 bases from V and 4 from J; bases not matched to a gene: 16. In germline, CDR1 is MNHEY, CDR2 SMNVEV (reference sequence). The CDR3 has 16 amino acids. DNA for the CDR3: TGTGCCACCATCCCGGCGGGTTCTAGCGGTTACAATGAGCAGTTCTTC. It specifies CATIPAGSSGYNEQFF.

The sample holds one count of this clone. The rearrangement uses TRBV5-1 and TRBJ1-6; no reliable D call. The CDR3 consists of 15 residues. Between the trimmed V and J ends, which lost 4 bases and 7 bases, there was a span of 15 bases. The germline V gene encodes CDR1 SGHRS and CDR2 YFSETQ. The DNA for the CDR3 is TGCGCCAGCAGCCTTTCTGGACCGTTGAATTCACCCCTCCACTTT. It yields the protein CASSLSGPLNSPLHF.

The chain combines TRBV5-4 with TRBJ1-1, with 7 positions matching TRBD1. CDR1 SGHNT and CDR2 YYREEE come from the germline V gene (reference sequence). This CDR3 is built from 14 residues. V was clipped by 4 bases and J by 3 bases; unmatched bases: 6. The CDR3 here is CASSVRQGDTEAFF. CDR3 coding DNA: TGTGCCAGCAGCGTGCGACAGGGTGACACTGAAGCTTTCTTT.

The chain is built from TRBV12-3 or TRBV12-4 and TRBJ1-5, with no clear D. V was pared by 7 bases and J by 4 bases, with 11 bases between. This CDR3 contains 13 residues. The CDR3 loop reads CASTPRLNQPQHF. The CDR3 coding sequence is TGTGCCAGCACCCCTCGGTTAAATCAGCCCCAGCATTTT.

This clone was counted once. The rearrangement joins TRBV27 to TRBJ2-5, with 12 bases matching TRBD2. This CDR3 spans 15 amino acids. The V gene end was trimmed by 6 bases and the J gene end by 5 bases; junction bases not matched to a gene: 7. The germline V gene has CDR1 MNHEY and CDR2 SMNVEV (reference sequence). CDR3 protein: CASRGLAGLRETQYF. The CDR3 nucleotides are TGTGCCAGCAGAGGACTAGCGGGGCTTCGGGAGACCCAGTACTTC.

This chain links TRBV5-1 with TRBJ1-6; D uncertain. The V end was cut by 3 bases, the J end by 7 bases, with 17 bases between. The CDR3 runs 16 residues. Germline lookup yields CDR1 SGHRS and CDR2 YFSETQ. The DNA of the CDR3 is TGCGCCAGCAGCTGGGTGGGCCCCCGGGCGAATTCACCCCTCCACTTT. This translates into CASSWVGPRANSPLHF.

The DNA for the CDR3 is TGTGCCAGCAGCCAAGGAGCCTTGAACACTGAAGCTTTCTTT. Its translation is CASSQGALNTEAFF. This rearrangement joins TRBV4-2 to TRBJ1-1; D is unresolved. The CDR3 sequence is 14 residues long. Germline assignment: CDR1 LGHNA and CDR2 YNFKEQ. Trimming took off 1 base at V and 0 bases at J, with 6 bases between the two ends.

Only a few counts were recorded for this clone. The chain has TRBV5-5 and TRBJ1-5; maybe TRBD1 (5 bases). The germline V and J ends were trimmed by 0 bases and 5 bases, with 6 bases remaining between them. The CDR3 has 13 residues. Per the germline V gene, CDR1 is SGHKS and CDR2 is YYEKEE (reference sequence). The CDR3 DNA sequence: TGTGCCAGCAGCTTGGGGGGGGATCAGCCCCAGCATTTT. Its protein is CASSLGGDQPQHF.

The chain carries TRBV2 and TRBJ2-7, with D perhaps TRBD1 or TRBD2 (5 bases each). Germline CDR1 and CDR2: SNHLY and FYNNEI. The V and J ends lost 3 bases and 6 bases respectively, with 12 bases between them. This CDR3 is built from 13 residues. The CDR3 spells CASSEGEQSEQYF. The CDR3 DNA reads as TGTGCCAGCAGTGAGGGGGAACAGAGCGAGCAGTACTTC.

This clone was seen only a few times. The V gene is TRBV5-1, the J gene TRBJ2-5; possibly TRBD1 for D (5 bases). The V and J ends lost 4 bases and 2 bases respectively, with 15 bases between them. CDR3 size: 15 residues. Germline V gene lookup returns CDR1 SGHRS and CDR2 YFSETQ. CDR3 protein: CASSRSGIGQETQYF. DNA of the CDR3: TGCGCCAGCAGCCGGTCAGGGATCGGACAAGAGACCCAGTACTTC. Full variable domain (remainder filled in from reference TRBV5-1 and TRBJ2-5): KAGVTQTPRYLIKTRGQQVTLSCSPISGHRSVSWYQQTPGQGLQFLFEYFSETQRNKGNFPGRFSGRQFSNSRSEMNVSTLELGDSALYLCASSRSGIGQETQYFGPGTRLLVL.

The DNA for the CDR3 is TGTGCCACCAGTGACTACACAGGGGACGGTGAAAAACTGTTTTTT. Translated: CATSDYTGDGEKLFF. V is TRBV24-1 and J is TRBJ1-4; TRBD1 matches 7 bases. The CDR3 is 15 residues long. Germline values: CDR1 KGHDR, CDR2 SFDVKD. Unmatched junction bases numbered 8, after V lost 4 bases and J lost 7 bases.

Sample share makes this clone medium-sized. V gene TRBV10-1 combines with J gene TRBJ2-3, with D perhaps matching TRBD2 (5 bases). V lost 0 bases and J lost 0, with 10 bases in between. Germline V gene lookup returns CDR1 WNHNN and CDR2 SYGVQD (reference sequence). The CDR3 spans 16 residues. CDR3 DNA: TGCGCCAGCAGTGAGTCGATAGGCGGGAGCACAGATACGCAGTATTTT. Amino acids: CASSESIGGSTDTQYF.

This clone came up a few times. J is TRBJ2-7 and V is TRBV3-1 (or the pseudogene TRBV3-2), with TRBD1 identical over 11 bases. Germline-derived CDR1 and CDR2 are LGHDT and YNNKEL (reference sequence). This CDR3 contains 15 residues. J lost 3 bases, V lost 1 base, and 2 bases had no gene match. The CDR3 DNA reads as TGTGCCAGCAGCCAAGCCGGGACAGGGGGCTACGAGCAGTACTTC. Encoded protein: CASSQAGTGGYEQYF.